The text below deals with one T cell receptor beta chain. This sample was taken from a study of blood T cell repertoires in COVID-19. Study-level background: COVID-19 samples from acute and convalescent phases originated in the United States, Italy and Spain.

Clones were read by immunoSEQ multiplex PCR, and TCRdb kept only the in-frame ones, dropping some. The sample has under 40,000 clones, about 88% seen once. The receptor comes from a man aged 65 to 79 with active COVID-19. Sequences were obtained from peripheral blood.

The DNA of the CDR3 is TGTGCCAGCAGCCAAGTGGCGGCAGCTAACTATGGCTACACCTTC. Translation gives CASSQVAAANYGYTF. The chain combines TRBV4-2 with TRBJ1-2; D uncertain. The V end lost 1 base, the J end lost 0 bases, and 9 bases lay between the germline ends. The CDR3 length is 15 residues. Germline CDR1 reads LGHNA; CDR2 reads YNFKEQ.